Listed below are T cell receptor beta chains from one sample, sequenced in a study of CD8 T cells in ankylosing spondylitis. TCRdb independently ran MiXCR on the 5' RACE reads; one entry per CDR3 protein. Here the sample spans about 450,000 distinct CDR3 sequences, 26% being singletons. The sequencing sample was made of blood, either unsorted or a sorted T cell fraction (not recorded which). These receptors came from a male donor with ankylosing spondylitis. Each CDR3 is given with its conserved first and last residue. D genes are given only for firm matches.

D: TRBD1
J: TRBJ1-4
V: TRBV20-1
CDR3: CSAIRQGNEKLFF

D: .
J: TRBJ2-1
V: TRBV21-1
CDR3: CASPESYNEQFF

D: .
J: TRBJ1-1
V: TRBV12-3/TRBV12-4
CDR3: CASSLGGGAFF

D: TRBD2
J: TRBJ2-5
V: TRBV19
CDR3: CASSSGAGGETQYF

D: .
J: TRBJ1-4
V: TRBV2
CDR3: CASGLRGEKLFF

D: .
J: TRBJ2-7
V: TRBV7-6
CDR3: CASSLVSGDSFHEQYF

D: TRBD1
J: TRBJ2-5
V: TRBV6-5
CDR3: CASSLQGPDPTETQYF

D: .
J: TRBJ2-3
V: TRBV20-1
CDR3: CSAPKGGTTDTQYF

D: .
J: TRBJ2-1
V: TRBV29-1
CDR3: CSVDRLDYNEQFF

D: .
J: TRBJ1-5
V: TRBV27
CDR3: CASKERVGYSNQPQHF

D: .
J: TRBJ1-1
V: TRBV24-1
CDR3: CATSNSRDTGTEAFF

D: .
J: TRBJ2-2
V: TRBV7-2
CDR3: CASSLEGKMNTGELFF

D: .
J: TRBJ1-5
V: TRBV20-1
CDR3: CSASRRNQPQHF

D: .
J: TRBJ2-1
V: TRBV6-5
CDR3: CASSYGGMSQDEQFF

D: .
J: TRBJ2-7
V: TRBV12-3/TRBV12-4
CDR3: CASSFFSGEQYF

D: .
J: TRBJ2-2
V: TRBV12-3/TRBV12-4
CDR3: CASSLTSNYGELFF